This TCR beta chain was documented in a study of blood T cell repertoires in COVID-19. Across the study: The origin of the acute and convalescent COVID-19 samples was the United States, Italy and Spain. PBMCs, B-cell-depleted T cells, or T cells were the source of the cDNA or gDNA that made up the material.

As processed by the authors: By means of reference gene primer amplification, nucleated cell counts were estimated. The method was immunoSEQ multiplex PCR; TCRdb's version includes in-frame clones alone and lacks a portion of them. That table supplies the V and J calls and clone size; D and trimming were determined from the DNA. The sample holds about 250,000 clones, approximately 80% seen once. Per the germline V gene, CDR1 is LNHDA and CDR2 is SQIVND (reference sequence). The CDR3 has 16 amino acids. V shed 5 bases and J 0 bases; nucleotides not matched to a gene: 5. Sequenced input: peripheral blood. This TCR derives from a woman in her thirties or forties with active or convalescent COVID-19. The gene calls are TRBV19 and TRBJ2-3; 10 nucleotides line up with TRBD2. CDR3 DNA: TGTGCCAGTAGTTCCACAGCGGGGGGGAGCACAGATACGCAGTATTTT. It specifies CASSSTAGGSTDTQYF.